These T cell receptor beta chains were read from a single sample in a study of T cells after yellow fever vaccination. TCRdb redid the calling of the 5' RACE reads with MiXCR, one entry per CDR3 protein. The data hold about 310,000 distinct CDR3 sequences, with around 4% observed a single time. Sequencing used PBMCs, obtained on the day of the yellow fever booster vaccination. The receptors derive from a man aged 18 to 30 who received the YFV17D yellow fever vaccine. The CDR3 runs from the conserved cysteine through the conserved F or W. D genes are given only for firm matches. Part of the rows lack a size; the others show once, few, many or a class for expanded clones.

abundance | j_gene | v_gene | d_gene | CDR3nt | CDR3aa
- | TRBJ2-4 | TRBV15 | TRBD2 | TGTGCCACCAGCAGAGATAGGGAGGGGAAAAACATTCAGTACTTC | CATSRDREGKNIQYF
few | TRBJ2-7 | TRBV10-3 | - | TGTGCCATCAGTGAGTCGGTCGGCTCCTACGAGCAGTACTTC | CAISESVGSYEQYF
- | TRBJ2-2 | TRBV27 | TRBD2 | TGTGCCAGCAGTTTTAAAGCGGGGGGGCGGAACACCGGGGAGCTGTTTTTT | CASSFKAGGRNTGELFF
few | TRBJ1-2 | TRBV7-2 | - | TGTGCCAGCACCCCATGGGGGGTTGACTATGGCTACACCTTC | CASTPWGVDYGYTF
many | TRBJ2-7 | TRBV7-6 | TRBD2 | TGTGCCAGCAGCCCCGGGGGGAGGGTCGAGCAGTACTTC | CASSPGGRVEQYF
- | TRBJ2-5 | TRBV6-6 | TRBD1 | TGTGCCAGCAGTTACGGGTCCTGGGACAGGGTTATGACGGGGACCCAGTACTTC | CASSYGSWDRVMTGTQYF
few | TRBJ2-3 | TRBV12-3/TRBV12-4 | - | TGTGCCAGCAGTTTAAGGGACTCCAAGTATTTT | CASSLRDSKYF
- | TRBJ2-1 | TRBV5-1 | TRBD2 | TGCGCCAGCAGCCCATACCTGCGGGGGGCCGGTGAGCAGTTCTTC | CASSPYLRGAGEQFF
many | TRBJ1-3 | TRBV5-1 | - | TGCGCCAGCAGCAGTCAGGGCCTCTCTGGAAACACCATATATTTT | CASSSQGLSGNTIYF
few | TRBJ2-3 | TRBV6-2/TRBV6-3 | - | TGTGCCAGCAGTCAAGCATATACGCAGTATTTT | CASSQAYTQYF
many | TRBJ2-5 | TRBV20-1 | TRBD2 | TGCAGTGCTAGAGATAGGCTAGCGGGGCAAGAGACCCAGTACTTC | CSARDRLAGQETQYF
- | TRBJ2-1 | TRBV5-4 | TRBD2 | TGTGCCAGCAGCTTGGTAGGGAGGGCCTACAATGAGCAGTTCTTC | CASSLVGRAYNEQFF
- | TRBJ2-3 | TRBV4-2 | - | TGTGCCAGCAGCCAAGGGCCCCAGGGGCGCGCAGATACGCAGTATTTT | CASSQGPQGRADTQYF
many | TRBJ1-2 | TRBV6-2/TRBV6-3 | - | TGTGCCAGCAGTTACCAGGCTAACTATGGCTACACCTTC | CASSYQANYGYTF
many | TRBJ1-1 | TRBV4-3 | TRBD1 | TGCGCCAGCAGCCCCCGACAGGGAATCACTGAAGCTTTCTTT | CASSPRQGITEAFF
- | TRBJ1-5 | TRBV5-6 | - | TGTGCCAGCAGCTTGGGGGGAAACGCGCAGCCCCAGCATTTT | CASSLGGNAQPQHF
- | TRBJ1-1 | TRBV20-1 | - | TGCAGTGTGGTTGTGGGGCAAAAGGGACACACTGAAGCTTTCTTT | CSVVVGQKGHTEAFF
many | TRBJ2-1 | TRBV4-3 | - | TGCGCCAGCAGCCAGCGGACAGTTTATGATGAGCAGTTCTTC | CASSQRTVYDEQFF
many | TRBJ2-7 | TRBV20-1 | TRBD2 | TGCAGTGCTAGTAGTGGGGAGGGAGTTAGCTACGAGCAGTACTTC | CSASSGEGVSYEQYF
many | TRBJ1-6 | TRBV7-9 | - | TGTGCCAGCAGCTTCAGCCCGGTGGGTTCACCCCTCCACTTT | CASSFSPVGSPLHF
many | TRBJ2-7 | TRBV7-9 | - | TGTGCCAGCAGTTCCTCCCTTCTCTCCTACGAGCAGTACTTC | CASSSSLLSYEQYF
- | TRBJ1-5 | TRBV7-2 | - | TGTGCCAGCAGCTTAGTGGGTCCCCAGCATTTT | CASSLVGPQHF
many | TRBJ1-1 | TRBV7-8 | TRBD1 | TGTGCCAGCAGCAGACGGGAACAGGGGGACGTCGCAGGGAACACTGAAGCTTTCTTT | CASSRREQGDVAGNTEAFF
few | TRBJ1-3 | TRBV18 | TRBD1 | TGTGCCAGCTCACCAAGGACAGGGAGCACTGGAAACACCATATATTTT | CASSPRTGSTGNTIYF
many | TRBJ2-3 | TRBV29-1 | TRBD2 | TGCAGCGCGGGACTAGCGGGGGAGGCGCAGTATTTT | CSAGLAGEAQYF
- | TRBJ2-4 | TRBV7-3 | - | TGTGCCAGCAGCTCGACAGGACCACCTTTACACATTCAGTACTTC | CASSSTGPPLHIQYF
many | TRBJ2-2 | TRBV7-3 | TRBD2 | TGTGCCAGCAGCTTAATGAGCGGGACTAGTGACCCCGGGGAGCTGTTTTTT | CASSLMSGTSDPGELFF
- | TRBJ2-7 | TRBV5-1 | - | TGCGCCAGCAGCTCGGTGGGGGGCACCTCTGTCAAGCAGTACTTC | CASSSVGGTSVKQYF
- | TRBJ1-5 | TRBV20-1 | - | TGCAGTGCGACACAGGGAAATAGCAATCAGCCCCAGCATTTT | CSATQGNSNQPQHF
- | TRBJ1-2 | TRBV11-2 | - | TGTGCCAGCAGCTTAGCATACGGATATGGCTACACCTTC | CASSLAYGYGYTF
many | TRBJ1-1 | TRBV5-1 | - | TGCGCCAGCCGGACGAGGGAGGTCGTAATGGGTCGGGGCACTGAAGCTTTCTTT | CASRTREVVMGRGTEAFF
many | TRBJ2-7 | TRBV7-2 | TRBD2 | TGTGCCAGCAGCTTAGTGCGGGGGGCCTACGAGCAGTACTTC | CASSLVRGAYEQYF
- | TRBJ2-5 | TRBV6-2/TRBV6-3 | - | TGTGCCAGCAGTTACGATGCGGGGCTCCAAGAGACCCAGTACTTC | CASSYDAGLQETQYF
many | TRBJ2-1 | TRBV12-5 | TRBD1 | TGTGCTAGTGGTTTGACCGGGACAGGGGAAGATGAGCAGTTCTTC | CASGLTGTGEDEQFF
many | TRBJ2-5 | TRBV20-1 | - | TGCAGTGCTCCGACGTTGCAAGAGACCCAGTACTTC | CSAPTLQETQYF
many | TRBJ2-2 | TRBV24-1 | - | TGTGCCACCAGTACGACAGGGAGGACCGGGGAGCTGTTTTTT | CATSTTGRTGELFF
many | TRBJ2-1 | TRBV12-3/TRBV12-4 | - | TGTGCCAGCGGGTCGGGAGAGCAGTTCTTC | CASGSGEQFF
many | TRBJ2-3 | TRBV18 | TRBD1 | TGTGCCAGCTCACCACCAAGGACAGGGGGCACAGATACGCAGTATTTT | CASSPPRTGGTDTQYF
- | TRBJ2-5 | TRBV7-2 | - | TGTGCCAGCAAGATCATGTCAGGCGGAGAGAAAGAGACCCAGTACTTC | CASKIMSGGEKETQYF
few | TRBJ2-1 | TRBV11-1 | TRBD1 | TGTGCCAGCAGCTCGAGGACAGGGGACAATGAGCAGTTCTTC | CASSSRTGDNEQFF
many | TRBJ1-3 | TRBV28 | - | TGTGCCAGCAGTTTTTCCCGGGACCTTGAGCGAAACACCATATATTTT | CASSFSRDLERNTIYF